Each of the 9 T cell receptor beta chains below was sequenced from the same sample in a study of shared clonotypes between healthy human individuals. Profiled with immunoSEQ multiplex PCR; TCRdb holds only in-frame clones, not every one. The profile shows about 600,000 clones, about 96% of them singletons. Sequencing was done on a sample of naive CD4+ T cells sorted from blood. Stated subset: CD45RA+ positively selected. These receptors originate from a woman between 25 and 40 years old in good health.

This chain connects TRBV6-1 to TRBJ2-1; D remains unclear. Trimming took off 1 base at V and 5 bases at J, with 6 bases between the two ends. CDR1 and CDR2 from the germline V gene are MNHNS and SASEGT. This CDR3 comprises 13 residues. The CDR3 DNA is TGTGCCAGCAGTGAAGTTGCCAACAATGAGCAGTTCTTC. This encodes CASSEVANNEQFF.

The chain recombines TRBV14 with TRBJ1-2; a weak D match, TRBD1 (5 bases). Germline loops: CDR1 SGHDN, CDR2 FVKESK. Trimming cost V 0 bases and J 6 bases, with 14 bases left between them. This CDR3 has 15 residues. In nucleotides, the CDR3 is TGTGCCAGCAGCCAAGATGATGTGACAGACAATGGCTACACCTTC. This sequence encodes CASSQDDVTDNGYTF.

The J gene is TRBJ2-7, the V gene TRBV6-6, with TRBD2 matching 9 bases. There are 15 residues in the CDR3. Looked up from germline, CDR1 is MNHNY and CDR2 is SVGAGI (reference sequence). V was pared by 6 bases and J by 2 bases, with 8 bases of the junction left unmatched. The CDR3 DNA sequence: TGTGCCAGCAGCCAGACTAGCGGAGCACCCTACGAGCAGTACTTC. Protein sequence: CASSQTSGAPYEQYF.

The chain links TRBV5-1 to TRBJ1-3, with D unclear. The CDR3 length is 15 residues. V lost 4 bases, J lost 2 bases, and 13 bases lay in between. Per the germline V gene, CDR1 is SGHRS and CDR2 is YFSETQ. The CDR3 nucleotides read TGCGCCAGCAGCGCGCCTGAATCGACTGGAAACACCATATATTTT. Its translation: CASSAPESTGNTIYF.

The rearrangement joins TRBV10-3 to TRBJ2-7, with a possible D match to TRBD2 (5 bases). V was clipped by 4 bases and J by 7 bases, with 14 bases between them. The germline V gene has CDR1 ENHRY and CDR2 SYGVKD. This CDR3 contains 13 residues. The CDR3 loop is CAISGGWLEEQYF. CDR3 coding DNA: TGTGCCATCAGTGGAGGGTGGCTGGAGGAGCAGTACTTC.

The chain employs TRBV18 and TRBJ2-2; maybe TRBD2 (6 bases). The CDR3 sequence is 15 residues long. Germline V gene lookup returns CDR1 KGHSH and CDR2 LQKENI. Trimming shortened V by 2 bases and J by 4 bases, and 11 bases separated the two germline ends. CDR3 nucleotides: TGTGCCAGCTCACCATGGCCGGGAGCCACCGGGGAGCTGTTTTTT. Residues: CASSPWPGATGELFF.

This clone has a single count. In DNA, the CDR3 is TGTGCCAGCAGCGTAATGGGGACAGGCTTATACAATGAGCAGTTCTTC. Its translation is CASSVMGTGLYNEQFF. The rearrangement links TRBV9 to TRBJ2-1, with 8 bases matching TRBD1. Germline V gene sequence: CDR1 SGDLS, CDR2 YYNGEE. V shed 1 base, J shed 4 bases, and the junction held 7 bases outside the gene matches. The CDR3 consists of 16 residues. Combining the CDR3 with reference TRBV9 and TRBJ2-1 gives the whole variable domain DSGVTQTPKHLITATGQRVTLRCSPRSGDLSVYWYQQSLDQGLQFLIQYYNGEERAKGNILERFSAQQFPDLHSELNLSSLELGDSALYFCASSVMGTGLYNEQFFGPGTRLTVL.

The chain carries TRBV5-1 and TRBJ2-2; no firm D call. There are 16 residues in the CDR3. Germline V gene data show CDR1 as SGHRS and CDR2 as YFSETQ. V was shortened by 0 bases and J by 1 base, with 10 bases between the two germline ends. CDR3 residues: CASSLAESGNTGELFF. As DNA, the CDR3 is TGCGCCAGCAGCTTGGCGGAAAGTGGGAACACCGGGGAGCTGTTTTTT.

The chain recombines TRBV29-1 with TRBJ1-1; the D gene is possibly TRBD1 (5 bases). V lost 6 bases and J lost 4, with 18 bases in between. The CDR3 runs 14 residues. CDR1 and CDR2 from the germline V gene are SQVTM and ANQGSEA. The CDR3, as DNA: TGCAGCGTGCGTCCGGGACCTCGAGCCACTGAAGCTTTCTTT. Amino acid sequence: CSVRPGPRATEAFF.